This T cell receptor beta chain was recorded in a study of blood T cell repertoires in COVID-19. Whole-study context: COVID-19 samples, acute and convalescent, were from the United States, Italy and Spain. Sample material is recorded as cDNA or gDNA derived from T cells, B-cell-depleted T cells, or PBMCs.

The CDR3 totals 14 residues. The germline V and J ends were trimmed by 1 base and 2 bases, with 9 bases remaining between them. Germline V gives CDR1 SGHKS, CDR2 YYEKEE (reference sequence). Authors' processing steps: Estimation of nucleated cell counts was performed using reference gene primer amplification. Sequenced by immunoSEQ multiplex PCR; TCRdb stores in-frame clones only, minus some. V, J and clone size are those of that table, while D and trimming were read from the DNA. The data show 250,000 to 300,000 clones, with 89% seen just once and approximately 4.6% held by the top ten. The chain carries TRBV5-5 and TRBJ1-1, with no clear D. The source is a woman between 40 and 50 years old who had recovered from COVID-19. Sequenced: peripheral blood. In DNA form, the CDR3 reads TGTGCCAGCAGCTTGAGCACCTTTAACACTGAAGCTTTCTTT. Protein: CASSLSTFNTEAFF.